The clone carrying this T cell receptor (beta chain) was seen a few times. The entry originates in a study of T cells in Graves' hyperthyroidism and ophthalmopathy. Amplification yielded TCR beta CDR3 regions, with RNA transcripts as the source. A set of HTBI primers served as the primers for a first-round RT-PCR of the TCR CDR3. A single record per CDR3 protein comes from TCRdb applying MiXCR to the multiplex PCR reads. This sample has around 350,000 distinct CDR3 sequences, with 15% to 20% found just once. Germline V gene sequence: CDR1 SGHTA, CDR2 FQGTGA. The J segment lost 2 bases and the V segment lost 1 base, leaving 4 bases of the junction unmatched. This CDR3 region has 15 residues.

J is TRBJ2-7 and V is TRBV7-3, with 8 bases fitting TRBD2. Source material: blood. This receptor was obtained from a woman younger than 35 with Graves' hyperthyroidism. CDR3 loop: CASSLKRAGAYEQYF. The CDR3 nucleotides read TGTGCCAGCAGCTTAAAAAGAGCGGGGGCCTACGAGCAGTACTTC.